The T cell receptor (beta chain) under discussion was sequenced for a study of T cells expressing NK-cell markers. CDR1 and CDR2 from the germline V gene are SNHLY and FYNNEI. CDR3 size: 15 residues. TCRdb reprocessed the 5' RACE reads and stores each CDR3 protein as one record, lacking DNA. The sample has tens of thousands of distinct CDR3 sequences, and its top ten clones hold roughly 60%. Sequenced material: blood T cells: a sorted CD56 or NKG2C T cell subset, CD4+ or CD8+ T cells, or bulk PBMC T cells (not recorded which). The TCR originated in a woman aged 18 to 75 in good health. The chain uses TRBV2 and TRBJ2-7; TCRdb outputs TRBD1, but without DNA this stays unchecked. This CDR3 reads CASSEATGGPYEQYF.